Below are 31 T cell receptor beta chains sequenced from a single sample in a study of blood T cell repertoires in COVID-19. Data came from immunoSEQ multiplex PCR; TCRdb stores just in-frame clones and leaves some out. Of around 60,000 clones listed, roughly 90% are singletons. Sample: peripheral blood. The receptor set was obtained from a man in his 70s with acute or convalescent COVID-19.

The DNA for the CDR3 is TGTGCCAGCAGTGAATCCCCACAGGTGCACACTGAAGCTTTCTTT. Translating gives CASSESPQVHTEAFF. The V gene is TRBV6-1, the J gene TRBJ1-1; perhaps TRBD1 as D (5 bases). Trimming cost V 2 bases and J 3 bases, with 13 bases left between them. CDR1 MNHNS and CDR2 SASEGT come from the germline V gene. The CDR3 loop spans 15 amino acids.

This clone was observed a handful of times. This sequence joins TRBV29-1 and TRBJ1-1; possibly TRBD1 for D (6 bases). The CDR3 loop spans 13 amino acids. CDR1 is SQVTM, CDR2 ANQGSEA, per germline. CDR3 in amino acids: CSGVRGGDTEAFF. CDR3 DNA sequence: TGCTCAGGGGTACGGGGAGGGGACACTGAAGCTTTCTTT.

This clone was counted between two and nine times. The chain employs TRBV5-1 and TRBJ2-2, with 9 bases identical to TRBD1. CDR1 SGHRS and CDR2 YFSETQ come from the germline V gene. The J segment lost 4 bases and the V segment lost 5 bases, leaving 9 bases of the junction unmatched. This CDR3 is built from 16 residues. CDR3 sequence reads: CASSLLGQGSTGELFF. CDR3 DNA sequence: TGCGCCAGCAGTCTACTCGGACAGGGGAGCACCGGGGAGCTGTTTTTT. Based on the CDR3 plus reference TRBV5-1 and TRBJ2-2, the full variable domain is KAGVTQTPRYLIKTRGQQVTLSCSPISGHRSVSWYQQTPGQGLQFLFEYFSETQRNKGNFPGRFSGRQFSNSRSEMNVSTLELGDSALYLCASSLLGQGSTGELFFGEGSRLTVL.

The gene calls are TRBV5-6 and TRBJ1-2, with 10 bases lining up with TRBD1. The CDR3 loop spans 14 amino acids. Trimming at V came to 7 bases and at J to 7 bases, leaving 10 bases not matched to a gene. The germline CDR1 and CDR2 sequences are SGHDT and YYEEEE. The CDR3: CASVGGQGRSGYTF. In nucleotides, the CDR3 is TGTGCCAGCGTCGGGGGACAGGGGCGCTCTGGCTACACCTTC.

The rearrangement uses TRBV6-5 and TRBJ2-1; D may be TRBD2 (5 bases). The CDR3 consists of 15 residues. V lost 2 bases and J 8 bases, leaving 16 bases between the germline ends. CDR1 and CDR2 (germline): MNHEY, SVGAGI. DNA for the CDR3: TGTGCCAGCAGTTACAGAGGGAGAACAATCCATGAGCAGTTCTTC. Translation gives CASSYRGRTIHEQFF.

The chain combines TRBV7-2 with TRBJ1-6; D perhaps matches TRBD1 (5 bases). The CDR3 consists of 15 residues. Germline V gives CDR1 SGHTA, CDR2 FQGNSA. Trimming stripped 1 base from V and 6 bases from J, with 10 bases between. In DNA form, the CDR3 reads TGTGCCAGCAGCTTAGAGGGACTCCTTAATTCACCCCTCCACTTT. Protein product: CASSLEGLLNSPLHF. The full variable domain, completed using reference TRBV7-2 and TRBJ1-6, is GAGVSQSPSNKVTEKGKDVELRCDPISGHTALYWYRQSLGQGLEFLIYFQGNSAPDKSGLPSDRFSAERTGGSVSTLTIQRTQQEDSAVYLCASSLEGLLNSPLHFGNGTRLTVT.

CDR3 loop: CASSQPNIMVSYGYTF. The CDR3 nucleotides read TGCGCCAGCAGCCAACCCAATATAATGGTCAGCTATGGCTACACCTTC. This chain connects TRBV4-1 to TRBJ1-2; the D is unclear. This CDR3 comprises 16 residues. V was pared by 2 bases and J by 4 bases, with 17 bases between. CDR1 and CDR2 (germline): MGHRA, YSYEKL.

V gene TRBV3-1 (or the pseudogene TRBV3-2) combines with J gene TRBJ2-7, with 8 bases lining up with TRBD2. The CDR3 has 16 residues. Trimming cost V 3 bases and J 6 bases; bases outside gene matches: 13. Germline CDR1 reads LGHDT; CDR2 reads YNNKEL (reference sequence). The CDR3 DNA follows: TGTGCCAGCAGCCATTCCGAGCGGGGGCGGGGGTCCGAGCAGTACTTC. This translates into CASSHSERGRGSEQYF.

The rearrangement joins TRBV1 to TRBJ2-1; the table's D call, TRBD1, was not checked against the DNA. TRBV1 is marked as a pseudogene. This CDR3 is 13 amino acids long. CDR3 nucleotide sequence: TGCACCAGCAGCCAAGATCCCGCGACAATGCAGTTCTTC. It is translated as CTSSQDPATMQFF.

V usage is TRBV4-2 and J usage is TRBJ1-5; maybe TRBD1 (6 bases). The germline V gene encodes CDR1 LGHNA and CDR2 YNFKEQ. Between the trimmed V and J ends, which lost 2 bases and 3 bases, there was a span of 23 bases. This CDR3 has 19 amino acids. The CDR3 loop reads CASSQYTTTGLYDNQPQHF. DNA of the CDR3: TGTGCCAGCAGCCAATACACGACGACAGGCCTCTACGACAATCAGCCCCAGCATTTT.

The chain couples TRBV24-1 to TRBJ1-5; 7 nucleotides align to TRBD1. CDR1 is KGHDR and CDR2 is SFDVKD in the germline V gene. The CDR3 has 17 amino acids. J gave up 2 bases and V 4 bases, and 10 bases lay outside the gene matches. The CDR3 coding sequence is TGTGCCACCAGTGACTCCCGGACAGGTCCACGCAATCAGCCCCAGCATTTT. Its protein is CATSDSRTGPRNQPQHF.

This rearrangement joins TRBV29-1 to TRBJ2-1; D remains unclear. Germline CDR1 reads SQVTM; CDR2 reads ANQGSEA. The CDR3 covers 10 residues. Deletions cut 7 bases from V and 4 bases from J, with 5 bases between. The chain's CDR3 is CSAEYNEQFF. The CDR3 DNA follows: TGCAGCGCCGAGTACAATGAGCAGTTCTTC.

The chain uses TRBV19 and TRBJ2-1; D is perhaps TRBD2 (7 bases). V was shortened by 6 bases and J by 7 bases, with 16 bases between the two germline ends. CDR1 is LNHDA, CDR2 SQIVND, per germline (reference sequence). This CDR3 spans 14 amino acids. Here the CDR3 DNA reads TGTGCCAGTAGGAGAAGGGAGGGGGTGAATGAGCAGTTCTTC. It codes for CASRRREGVNEQFF.

The chain links TRBV30 to TRBJ1-6; 7 bases line up with TRBD1. V dropped 6 bases and J dropped 4; count of bases not matched to a gene: 3. This CDR3 contains 13 residues. Germline V gene data show CDR1 as GTSNPN and CDR2 as SVGIG (reference sequence). Here the CDR3 reads CACGTAYNSPLHF. The DNA for the CDR3 is TGTGCCTGTGGGACAGCATATAATTCACCCCTCCACTTT.

Only a few counts were recorded for this clone. The chain links TRBV7-3 to TRBJ2-1; a possible D gene is TRBD2 (6 bases). The CDR3 runs to 14 residues. Trimming removed 3 bases at V and 7 bases at J, with 13 bases between. Germline CDR1 is SGHTA and CDR2 is FQGTGA. CDR3 sequence reads: CASSLSAGGNEQFF. The DNA for the CDR3 is TGTGCCAGCAGCTTGAGTGCCGGGGGTAATGAGCAGTTCTTC.

This rearrangement joins TRBV6-5 to TRBJ1-4, with 8 bases identical to TRBD1. This CDR3 contains 13 residues. Germline CDR1 MNHEY, CDR2 SVGAGI. V lost 0 bases, J lost 10 bases, and 1 base stayed unmatched. The CDR3 DNA is TGTGCCAGCAGTTACTCCACAGGGGGAAAACTGTTTTTT. Residues: CASSYSTGGKLFF.

The chain carries TRBV4-2 and TRBJ2-7; 10 bases fit TRBD2. V was clipped by 0 bases and J by 2 bases; unmatched bases: 4. CDR1 and CDR2 (germline): LGHNA, YNFKEQ. This CDR3 has 16 amino acids. CDR3 nucleotides: TGTGCCAGCAGCCAAGAATGGAGCGGGGGGGCCTACGAGCAGTACTTC. The encoded protein is CASSQEWSGGAYEQYF.

The chain has TRBV27 and TRBJ1-4, with D perhaps matching TRBD1 (6 bases). CDR3 size: 15 residues. Germline-derived CDR1 and CDR2 are MNHEY and SMNVEV (reference sequence). V dropped 4 bases and J dropped 3 bases, with 12 bases sitting between them. The CDR3 region is CASSSLGAANEKLFF. CDR3 nucleotide sequence: TGTGCCAGCAGTTCGTTGGGGGCGGCTAATGAAAAACTGTTTTTT.

The chain couples TRBV10-3 to TRBJ2-3; the match to TRBD2 covers 10 bases. J lost 2 bases, V lost 10 bases, and 6 bases had no gene match. Germline V gives CDR1 ENHRY, CDR2 SYGVKD. The CDR3 is 14 amino acids. CDR3 region: CASGAGGPTDTQYF. CDR3 bases: TGTGCCAGCGGAGCGGGGGGGCCCACAGATACGCAGTATTTT.

This chain connects TRBV30 to TRBJ1-2, with 8 bases fitting TRBD1. With V trimmed by 1 base and J by 8 bases, 9 bases remained unmatched. The CDR3 runs to 14 residues. Germline loops: CDR1 GTSNPN, CDR2 SVGIG (reference sequence). CDR3 region: CAWSGWTGIGGYTF. CDR3 sequence (DNA): TGTGCCTGGAGTGGATGGACAGGGATAGGAGGCTACACCTTC.

V is TRBV30 and J is TRBJ1-3; 7 nucleotides agree with TRBD1. Germline CDR1 is GTSNPN and CDR2 is SVGIG (reference sequence). With 2 bases clipped from V and 2 bases from J, the junction kept 3 bases outside the gene matches. The CDR3 has 14 amino acids. CDR3 sequence reads: CAWSTGAPGNTIYF. CDR3 bases: TGTGCCTGGAGTACAGGGGCCCCTGGAAACACCATATATTTT.

The chain combines TRBV4-3 with TRBJ2-3; 10 positions match TRBD2. CDR3 length equals 17 residues. Germline V gene lookup returns CDR1 LGHNA and CDR2 YSLEER. The ends lost 4 bases at V and 4 bases at J; junction bases unmatched: 11. In nucleotides, the CDR3 is TGCGCCAGCAGCCTCCATCAGCGGGGGGGTAGGTCAGATACGCAGTATTTT. Translated: CASSLHQRGGRSDTQYF.

The chain combines TRBV9 with TRBJ1-2, with 10 bases that match TRBD1. The germline V gene encodes CDR1 SGDLS and CDR2 YYNGEE. Trimming took 3 bases from V and 4 from J; bases not matched to a gene: 12. This CDR3 region has 17 residues. CDR3 amino acids: CASSGNFGQGGGYGYTF. CDR3 nucleotide sequence: TGTGCCAGCAGCGGAAACTTCGGACAGGGGGGTGGCTATGGCTACACCTTC.

The chain couples TRBV11-3 to TRBJ2-6; D perhaps matches TRBD1 (5 bases). The CDR3 spans 15 residues. Germline V gives CDR1 SGHNT, CDR2 YENEEA. V gave up 1 base and J gave up 4 bases, with 8 bases separating them. The chain's CDR3 is CASSLGGAGANVLTF. The CDR3 DNA sequence: TGTGCCAGCAGCTTAGGGGGCGCGGGGGCCAACGTCCTGACTTTC.

This rearrangement joins TRBV7-9 to TRBJ2-1; 9 bases are shared with TRBD2. The germline CDR1 and CDR2 sequences are SEHNR and FQNEAQ (reference sequence). The trim removed 5 bases at V and 5 bases at J, leaving 7 bases unmatched. The CDR3 covers 15 residues. CDR3 bases: TGTGCCAGCAGCATAAGACTAGCGGAGCACAATGAGCAGTTCTTC. Translated, it gives CASSIRLAEHNEQFF.

The J gene is TRBJ2-7, the V gene TRBV6-1, with TRBD2 identical over 11 bases. Looked up from germline, CDR1 is MNHNS and CDR2 is SASEGT. There are 18 residues in the CDR3. V dropped 2 bases and J dropped 0; count of bases not matched to a gene: 9. CDR3 in DNA: TGTGCCAGCAGTGAAATCCTGGGACTAGCGGACCTCTCCTACGAGCAGTACTTC. This gives the protein CASSEILGLADLSYEQYF.

This chain joins TRBV19 and TRBJ1-2; D perhaps matches TRBD1 (6 bases). With 7 bases removed from V and 4 bases from J, the gap between germline ends came to 10 bases. The CDR3 is 12 residues long. Germline V gene sequence: CDR1 LNHDA, CDR2 SQIVND (reference sequence). CDR3 sequence reads: CASTTGSYGYTF. DNA for the CDR3: TGTGCCAGTACCACAGGGTCCTATGGCTACACCTTC.

V usage is TRBV19 and J usage is TRBJ2-7; 10 bases are shared with TRBD1. Germline V gene data show CDR1 as LNHDA and CDR2 as SQIVND (reference sequence). After removal of 10 bases from V and 5 bases from J, the junction contained 5 bases not matched to a gene. CDR3 length: 12 amino acids. CDR3 residues: CATGQGVHEQYF. In DNA, the CDR3 is TGTGCCACCGGACAGGGGGTCCACGAGCAGTACTTC.

The V gene is TRBV15, the J gene TRBJ1-1; 9 bases agree with TRBD1. Unmatched junction bases numbered 9, after V lost 5 bases and J lost 5 bases. This CDR3 is 15 amino acids long. Germline loops: CDR1 LNHNV, CDR2 YYDKDF (reference sequence). The CDR3 region is CATSAQQGAGTEAFF. Here the CDR3 DNA reads TGTGCCACCAGCGCCCAACAGGGGGCTGGGACTGAAGCTTTCTTT.

This rearrangement joins TRBV19 to TRBJ2-1; perhaps TRBD1 as D (6 bases). The length of the CDR3 is 12 residues. V was pared by 9 bases and J by 10 bases, with 16 bases between. CDR1 and CDR2 from the germline V gene are LNHDA and SQIVND (reference sequence). The CDR3 DNA sequence: TGTGCCAGCCGACAGGCTTTGGGCGAGCAGTTCTTC. It translates to CASRQALGEQFF.

The chain has TRBV7-3 and TRBJ1-6, with TRBD1 matching 7 bases. The V gene's germline CDR1 is SGHTA and CDR2 FQGTGA. The V gene end was trimmed by 3 bases and the J gene end by 6 bases; junction bases not matched to a gene: 5. The CDR3 runs to 15 residues. CDR3 sequence: CASSLTGRVNSPLHF. The CDR3 coding sequence is TGTGCCAGCAGCTTGACAGGGCGGGTTAATTCACCCCTCCACTTT.